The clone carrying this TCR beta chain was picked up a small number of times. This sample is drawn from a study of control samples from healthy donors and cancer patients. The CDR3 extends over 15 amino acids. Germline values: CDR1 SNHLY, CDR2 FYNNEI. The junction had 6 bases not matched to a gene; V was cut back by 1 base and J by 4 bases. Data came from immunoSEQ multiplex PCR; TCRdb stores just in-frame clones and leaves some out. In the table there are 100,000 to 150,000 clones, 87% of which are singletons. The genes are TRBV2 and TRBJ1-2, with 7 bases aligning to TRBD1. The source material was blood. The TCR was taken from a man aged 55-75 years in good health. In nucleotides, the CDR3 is TGTGCCAGCAGTGAAGGGACAGGACCCCCCTATGGCTACACCTTC. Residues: CASSEGTGPPYGYTF.